This T cell receptor (beta chain) was captured in a study of blood T cells in healthy people across ages. Study-level findings and limits: Aged donors had fewer naive CD4+ cells and lower diversity than long-lived donors.

The germline CDR1 and CDR2 sequences are SNHLY and FYNNEI. The CDR3 consists of 12 residues. V was clipped by 8 bases and J by 1 base, with 8 bases between them. Every donor contributed roughly 11 milliliters of peripheral blood by blood draw. Whenever a sample was processed, at least 6.5 million PBMCs were isolated. Points on this clonotype: Its antigen remains unidentified.

Alongside a J-beta primer mix, a sample-barcoded 5' primer served in a second PCR lasting roughly 6 to 11 cycles. Each CDR3 protein is one row after TCRdb ran MiXCR on the 5' RACE reads. The table includes around 800,000 distinct CDR3 sequences, 35% to 60% detected once. The rearrangement uses TRBV2 and TRBJ2-5; D unclear. The origin of this receptor is a man at least 80 years old in good health. The sample consisted of blood. The CDR3 nucleotides are TGTGCCAGCGTGGGTGTCCAAGAGACCCAGTACTTC. Encoded protein: CASVGVQETQYF. Together with reference TRBV2 and TRBJ2-5, the CDR3 gives the full variable domain: EPEVTQTPSHQVTQMGQEVILRCVPISNHLYFYWYRQILGQKVEFLVSFYNNEISEKSEIFDDQFSVERPDGSNFTLKIRSTKLEDSAMYFCASVGVQETQYFGPGTRLLVL.